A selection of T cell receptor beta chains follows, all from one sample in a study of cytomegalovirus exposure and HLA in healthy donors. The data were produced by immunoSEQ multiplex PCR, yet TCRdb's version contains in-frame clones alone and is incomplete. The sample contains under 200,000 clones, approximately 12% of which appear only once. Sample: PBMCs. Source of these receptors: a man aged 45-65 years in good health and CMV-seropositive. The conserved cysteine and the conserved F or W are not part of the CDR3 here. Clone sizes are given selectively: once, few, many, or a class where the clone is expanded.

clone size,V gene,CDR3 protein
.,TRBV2,ASTRRGNTEAF
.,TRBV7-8,ASSFWDSYEQF
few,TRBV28,ASSETGGGDQPQH
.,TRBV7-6,ASSLTGSPRTEAF
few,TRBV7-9,ASTQTGPEQY
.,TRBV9,ASSPTGQGKEPQH
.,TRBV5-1,ASSEGLAGAGEQF
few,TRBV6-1,ASSEGYSNQPQH
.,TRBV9,ASSVEDRPNTEAF
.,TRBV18,ASSSGLAVGNEQF
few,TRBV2,ASSIRTDQETQY
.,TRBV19,ASSTTSGGAYEQY
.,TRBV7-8,ASSLEGTGNIQY
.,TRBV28,ASSILKSGYNSPLH
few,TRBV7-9,ASSLGGGGPDTQY
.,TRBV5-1,ASSRETGPPLDNQY
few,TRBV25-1,ASSALSPNSPLH
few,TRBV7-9,ASSLAGGTGELF
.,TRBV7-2,ASTPASGYYEQY
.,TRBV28,ASSPPGGGAYEQY
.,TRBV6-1,ASSDNEAAEQY
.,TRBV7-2,ASSSSGQRYNSPLH
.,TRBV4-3,ASSRSGAGADTQY
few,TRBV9,ASSSPGGKNIQY
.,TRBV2,ASSFPTGGYTEAF
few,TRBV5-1,ASSLGTALPNEKLF
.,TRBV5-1,ASSLAGNTDTQY